The 30 T cell receptor beta chains listed next were all sequenced from one sample in a study of Graves' ophthalmopathy and Graves' hyperthyroidism. Amplification targeted the TCR beta CDR3 regions, with RNA transcripts as the source material. Second-round multiplex PCR came after first-round RT-PCR with HTBI primers. TCRdb passed the multiplex PCR reads through MiXCR, listing each CDR3 protein once. The table has 170,000 or so distinct CDR3 sequences, 30% to 45% seen once. The specimen was peripheral blood. The receptors were sampled from a middle-aged woman with Graves' ophthalmopathy.

This clonotype was seen many times. The chain uses TRBV12-3 or TRBV12-4 and TRBJ2-2; 8 nucleotides align to TRBD2. The J segment lost 6 bases and the V segment lost 3 bases, leaving 9 bases of the junction unmatched. The CDR3 runs 16 residues. The CDR3 nucleotides are TGTGCCAGCAGTTTCTACGGGGGGGCAAGTCCCGGGGAGCTGTTTTTT. Translating it yields CASSFYGGASPGELFF.

The chain combines TRBV20-1 with TRBJ2-7, with D possibly TRBD2 on 6 matching bases. Germline loops: CDR1 DFQATT, CDR2 SNEGSKA (reference sequence). Trimming pared 5 bases from V and 2 bases from J, leaving 16 bases between. The CDR3 has 14 amino acids. The CDR3, as DNA: TGCAGTGCTTACCGACTAGTCGGGACCTACGAGCAGTACTTC. Its protein product is CSAYRLVGTYEQYF.

Many counts were recorded for this clonotype. The genes are TRBV6-7 and TRBJ2-7; 11 bases align to TRBD1. TRBV6-7 is given ORF status, its function remaining uncertain. The CDR3 runs 14 residues. The J segment lost 6 bases and the V segment lost 5 bases, leaving 6 bases of the junction unmatched. CDR3 residues: CASSEDRGRPEQYF. CDR3 DNA sequence: TGTGCCAGCAGTGAGGACAGGGGGCGACCCGAGCAGTACTTC.

The gene calls are TRBV24-1 and TRBJ2-7; perhaps TRBD2 as D (5 bases). Germline V gives CDR1 KGHDR, CDR2 SFDVKD. V was trimmed by 5 bases and J by 7 bases, leaving 26 bases between them. The CDR3 is made up of 17 amino acids. The CDR3 spells CATSALAMRTDLREQYF. CDR3 coding DNA: TGTGCCACCAGTGCCCTCGCGATGCGGACTGATTTAAGGGAGCAGTACTTC.

The sample holds many counts of this clonotype. The chain couples TRBV27 to TRBJ1-3; 8 bases are a match to TRBD1. The CDR3 has 16 amino acids. Trimming removed 0 bases from V and 4 bases from J; junction bases left unmatched: 5. Germline values: CDR1 MNHEY, CDR2 SMNVEV (reference sequence). CDR3 loop: CASSLSPTGVGNTIYF. In DNA, the CDR3 is TGTGCCAGCAGTTTATCCCCGACAGGGGTGGGAAACACCATATATTTT.

The rearrangement links TRBV12-3 or TRBV12-4 to TRBJ1-1; tentative D call: TRBD1 (5 bases). Trimming took 7 bases from V and 5 from J, leaving 17 bases between them. The CDR3 is made up of 14 amino acids. The CDR3 loop reads CASTLTVRTTEAFF. CDR3 coding DNA: TGTGCCAGCACTCTGACAGTTCGAACGACTGAAGCTTTCTTT.

The table lists this clonotype with many counts. The chain links TRBV6-1 to TRBJ2-2; no clear D. CDR1 MNHNS and CDR2 SASEGT come from the germline V gene. V shed 5 bases and J shed 1 base, with 8 bases lying between them. The CDR3 has 14 residues. CDR3 bases: TGTGCCAGCAGTCAAGTAGGGAACACCGGGGAGCTGTTTTTT. This sequence encodes CASSQVGNTGELFF.

This clonotype was detected many times. This sequence joins TRBV20-1 and TRBJ1-3; the match to TRBD1 covers 9 bases. CDR1 is DFQATT, CDR2 SNEGSKA, per germline (reference sequence). This CDR3 is built from 13 residues. Germline trimming cut 6 bases from V and 2 bases from J; bases unmatched to any gene: 2. CDR3 DNA sequence: TGCAGTGCACGACAGGGGGCTGGAAACACCATATATTTT. Translated, it gives CSARQGAGNTIYF.

This clonotype was detected many times. V is TRBV4-2 and J is TRBJ2-7; the match to TRBD2 covers 12 bases. J was trimmed by 1 base and V by 4 bases; bases with no gene match: 5. Germline V gives CDR1 LGHNA, CDR2 YNFKEQ. CDR3 size: 16 residues. CDR3 sequence (DNA): TGTGCCAGCAGCCGAGAACTAGCGGGGGGTTCCTACGAGCAGTACTTC. Amino acids: CASSRELAGGSYEQYF.

Many counts were recorded for this clonotype. The chain couples TRBV28 to TRBJ1-1; D is possibly TRBD1 (5 bases). V was cut by 7 bases and J by 4 bases, with 10 bases left in between. CDR1 is MDHEN, CDR2 SYDVKM, per germline. The CDR3 contains 12 residues. CDR3 loop: CASIQGTTEAFF. The CDR3 DNA reads TGTGCCAGCATTCAGGGTACCACTGAAGCTTTCTTT.

At least ten counts were recorded for this clonotype. The chain carries TRBV20-1 and TRBJ2-7; 7 bases map to TRBD2. Looked up from germline, CDR1 is DFQATT and CDR2 is SNEGSKA (reference sequence). The CDR3 is made up of 16 amino acids. V trimming: 0 bases; J trimming: 3 bases; junction bases outside the gene matches: 11. The CDR3 protein is CSARDGLSGIYYEQYF. CDR3 nucleotides: TGCAGTGCTAGAGACGGCCTAAGCGGGATATACTACGAGCAGTACTTC.

V usage is TRBV5-1 and J usage is TRBJ1-6; D is undetermined. V lost 2 bases and J 10 bases, leaving 19 bases between the germline ends. Germline values: CDR1 SGHRS, CDR2 YFSETQ. The CDR3 is 16 amino acids. CDR3 in amino acids: CASSLPTGREASPLHF. The CDR3 DNA reads TGCGCCAGCAGCTTACCGACCGGGAGGGAGGCCTCACCCCTCCACTTT.

Here the CDR3 reads CASNPVGTYEQYF. DNA for the CDR3: TGTGCCAGCAATCCCGTGGGCACCTACGAGCAGTACTTC. This chain links TRBV28 with TRBJ2-7; D ambiguous. The CDR3 has 13 residues. Germline CDR1 MDHEN, CDR2 SYDVKM. V lost 7 bases and J lost 2, with 12 bases in between.

This clonotype was counted at least ten times. The chain is built from TRBV20-1 and TRBJ2-3, with D maybe TRBD1 (6 bases). In germline, CDR1 is DFQATT, CDR2 SNEGSKA (reference sequence). V dropped 4 bases and J dropped 1 base, with 6 bases sitting between them. This CDR3 has 12 amino acids. CDR3 DNA sequence: TGCAGTGCTACAGGGGGCACAGATACGCAGTATTTT. It specifies CSATGGTDTQYF.

This clonotype was counted ten times or more. The chain combines TRBV11-3 with TRBJ1-5, with unresolved D. Germline lookup yields CDR1 SGHNT and CDR2 YENEEA. Trimming stripped 2 bases from V and 6 bases from J, with 8 bases between. This CDR3 region has 13 residues. The DNA for the CDR3 is TGTGCCAGCAGCTTATCGGAAGGTCAGCCCCAGCATTTT. It codes for CASSLSEGQPQHF. The full variable domain, with the rest looked up from reference TRBV11-3 and TRBJ1-5, is EAGVVQSPRYKIIEKKQPVAFWCNPISGHNTLYWYLQNLGQGPELLIRYENEEAVDDSQLPKDRFSAERLKGVDSTLKIQPAELGDSAVYLCASSLSEGQPQHFGDGTRLSIL.

This clonotype came up many times. The rearrangement joins TRBV19 to TRBJ2-7; 8 bases match TRBD1. The CDR3 spans 14 residues. Looked up from germline, CDR1 is LNHDA and CDR2 is SQIVND (reference sequence). V was pared by 5 bases and J by 4 bases, with 7 bases of the junction left unmatched. CDR3: CASSPQGARYEQYF. CDR3 coding DNA: TGTGCCAGTAGTCCTCAGGGGGCGCGATACGAGCAGTACTTC.

This clonotype was detected ten times or more. The V gene is TRBV24-1, the J gene TRBJ2-5, with D perhaps assigned TRBD1 or TRBD2 (6 bases each). Germline loops: CDR1 KGHDR, CDR2 SFDVKD. The V gene lost 4 bases and the J gene lost 5 bases, with 19 bases spanning the gap. This CDR3 region has 16 residues. The CDR3 region has the DNA TGTGCCACCAGTGACCCCACGAGGGGGGCCGGGGAGACCCAGTACTTC. This codes for CATSDPTRGAGETQYF.

This clonotype appeared many times. V gene TRBV2 combines with J gene TRBJ1-1; 7 bases fit TRBD1. The CDR3 sequence is 15 residues long. The V gene end was trimmed by 5 bases and the J gene end by 3 bases; junction bases not matched to a gene: 9. The V gene's germline CDR1 is SNHLY and CDR2 FYNNEI. The CDR3 coding sequence is TGTGCCAGCAGTATAGACAGGGATATTGACACTGAAGCTTTCTTT. Residues: CASSIDRDIDTEAFF. The variable domain in full, with the rest retrieved from reference TRBV2 and TRBJ1-1, is EPEVTQTPSHQVTQMGQEVILRCVPISNHLYFYWYRQILGQKVEFLVSFYNNEISEKSEIFDDQFSVERPDGSNFTLKIRSTKLEDSAMYFCASSIDRDIDTEAFFGQGTRLTVV.

This clonotype was detected many times. The CDR3, as DNA: TGTGCCAGCAGGCCGGGACTAGCGGGTATCGAGCAGTACTTC. This gives the protein CASRPGLAGIEQYF. V gene TRBV6-1 combines with J gene TRBJ2-7; TRBD2 matches at 12 bases. From germline, CDR1 is MNHNS and CDR2 SASEGT. The CDR3 sequence is 14 residues long. The trim removed 6 bases at V and 6 bases at J, leaving 6 bases unmatched.

This chain links TRBV6-1 with TRBJ2-7; D may be TRBD1 or TRBD2 (5 bases each). The V gene's germline CDR1 is MNHNS and CDR2 SASEGT. Deletions cut 8 bases from V and 4 bases from J, with 12 bases between. The CDR3 is 12 amino acids. The CDR3 loop reads CASAGAAYEQYF. DNA of the CDR3: TGTGCCAGCGCCGGGGCAGCGTACGAGCAGTACTTC.

The chain carries TRBV12-3 or TRBV12-4 and TRBJ1-1, with TRBD1 identical over 7 bases. The CDR3 is 14 amino acids. The V segment lost 6 bases and the J segment 3 bases; nucleotides outside the gene matches: 7. In nucleotides, the CDR3 is TGTGCCAGCAGCCGTGCTACAGGGGACACTGAAGCTTTCTTT. This sequence encodes CASSRATGDTEAFF.

This clonotype was found many times. V gene TRBV28 combines with J gene TRBJ2-6; 8 bases fit TRBD1. Trimming cost V 2 bases and J 2 bases; bases outside gene matches: 5. Germline V lookup: CDR1 MDHEN, CDR2 SYDVKM. This CDR3 region has 17 residues. The CDR3 reads CASSLTRGPTGANVLTF. The CDR3 DNA reads as TGTGCCAGCAGTTTAACCAGGGGGCCGACTGGGGCCAACGTCCTGACTTTC.

This clonotype has at least ten counts. This chain uses TRBV19 with TRBJ1-2; a weak D match, TRBD1 (5 bases). The CDR3 runs 14 residues. V shed 3 bases and J shed 3 bases, with 11 bases lying between them. The germline CDR1 and CDR2 sequences are LNHDA and SQIVND (reference sequence). The CDR3 region has the DNA TGTGCCAGTAGTATTAAGGGGTTCGACTATGGCTACACCTTC. This encodes CASSIKGFDYGYTF.

The V and J genes are TRBV28 and TRBJ2-7; 11 nucleotides line up with TRBD2. Germline CDR1 MDHEN, CDR2 SYDVKM. Trimming removed 3 bases from V and 6 bases from J; junction bases left unmatched: 7. The CDR3 consists of 15 residues. The CDR3: CASSLATSGTPEQYF. In DNA, the CDR3 is TGTGCCAGCAGTTTGGCGACTAGCGGGACCCCCGAGCAGTACTTC.

V and J are TRBV5-5 and TRBJ2-5; D call uncertain. CDR1 is SGHKS, CDR2 YYEKEE, per germline (reference sequence). Trimming cost V 1 base and J 1 base, with 14 bases left between them. The CDR3 totals 16 residues. The CDR3 region is CASSLLRSAVQETQYF. For the CDR3, the DNA is TGTGCCAGCAGCTTGCTCAGGAGCGCCGTCCAAGAGACCCAGTACTTC.

The sample holds many counts of this clonotype. This chain uses TRBV6-2 or TRBV6-3 with TRBJ2-7; 10 nucleotides agree with TRBD2. V lost 2 bases to trimming and J lost 2 bases; unmatched junction nucleotides: 12. Germline CDR1 reads MNHEY; CDR2 reads SVGEGT. CDR3 size: 18 residues. The chain's CDR3 is CASSYPAQGAGGTYEQYF. The CDR3 nucleotides read TGTGCCAGCAGTTACCCGGCACAAGGAGCGGGAGGGACCTACGAGCAGTACTTC.

Many counts were recorded for this clonotype. The chain has TRBV6-1 and TRBJ2-2; D remains unclear. There are 12 residues in the CDR3. Germline V gives CDR1 MNHNS, CDR2 SASEGT. Trimming pared 5 bases from V and 5 bases from J, leaving 6 bases between. CDR3 DNA: TGTGCCAGCAGTAAAGAAACCGGGGAGCTGTTTTTT. Protein: CASSKETGELFF.

This clonotype was counted at least ten times. The genes are TRBV6-5 and TRBJ2-5; possible D gene TRBD2, 6 bases. Deletions cut 0 bases from V and 4 bases from J, with 12 bases between. The CDR3 spans 15 residues. Germline V gene lookup returns CDR1 MNHEY and CDR2 SVGAGI. For the CDR3, the DNA is TGTGCCAGCAGTTACTCGGGGGGTAAAGGAGAGACCCAGTACTTC. Protein: CASSYSGGKGETQYF.

This clonotype was detected ten times or more. The CDR3 sequence: CASSVVGTPETQYF. Here the CDR3 DNA reads TGTGCCAGCAGCGTAGTCGGTACACCAGAGACCCAGTACTTC. The chain joins TRBV9 to TRBJ2-5; D ambiguous. Germline CDR1 and CDR2: SGDLS and YYNGEE. Deletions cut 0 bases from V and 4 bases from J, with 10 bases between. There are 14 residues in the CDR3.

The chain carries TRBV6-1 and TRBJ1-1; D is ambiguous. The ends were cut back, 5 bases at V and 1 base at J, with 11 bases in the middle. This CDR3 comprises 14 residues. CDR1 is MNHNS and CDR2 is SASEGT in the germline V gene. The CDR3 reads CASSPVQANTEAFF. For the CDR3, the DNA is TGTGCCAGCAGTCCCGTGCAGGCGAACACTGAAGCTTTCTTT.